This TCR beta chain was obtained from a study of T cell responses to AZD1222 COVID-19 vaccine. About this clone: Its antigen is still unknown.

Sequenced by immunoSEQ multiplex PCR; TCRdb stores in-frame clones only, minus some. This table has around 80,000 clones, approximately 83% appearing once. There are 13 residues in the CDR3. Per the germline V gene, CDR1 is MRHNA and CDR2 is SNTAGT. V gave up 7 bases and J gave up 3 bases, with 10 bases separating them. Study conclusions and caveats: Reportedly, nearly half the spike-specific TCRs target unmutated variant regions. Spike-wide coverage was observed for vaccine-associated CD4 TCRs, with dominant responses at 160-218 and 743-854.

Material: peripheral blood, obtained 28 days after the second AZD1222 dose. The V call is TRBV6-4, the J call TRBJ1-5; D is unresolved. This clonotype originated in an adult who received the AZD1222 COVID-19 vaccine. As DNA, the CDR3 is TGTGCCAGCAATCCGGGCCACAATCAGCCCCAGCATTTT. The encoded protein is CASNPGHNQPQHF.